This is a list of T cell receptor beta chains from one sample in a study of cytomegalovirus exposure and HLA in healthy donors. The data were produced by immunoSEQ multiplex PCR, yet TCRdb's version contains in-frame clones alone and is incomplete. The sample yields some 50,000 clones, approximately 67% seen once. The sequencing input was PBMCs. The receptor source for this set is a man aged 25-40 years in good health and CMV-seronegative. The CDR3 runs from the conserved cysteine through the conserved F or W. The D gene is left open where the match is weak. The size entry is marked missing in some rows and otherwise reads once, few, many or a size class.

d_call | clone_size | cdr3_length | j_call | v_call | cdr3_nt | cdr3_aa
TRBD2 | . | 15 | TRBJ2-5 | TRBV6-5 | TGTGCCAGCAGTTATGGCGGGAGTAGGGTCGAGACCCAGTACTTC | CASSYGGSRVETQYF
. | . | 15 | TRBJ2-7 | TRBV5-6 | TGTGCCAGCAGACGCTACGCCGAGCCTCCGTACGAGCAGTACTTC | CASRRYAEPPYEQYF
. | . | 11 | TRBJ1-1 | TRBV20-1 | TGCAGTGCCAACAGAGACACTGAAGCTTTCTTT | CSANRDTEAFF
. | . | 14 | TRBJ1-1 | TRBV6-6 | TGTGCCAGCCGAAGACTAGACACTGGCACTGAAGCTTTCTTT | CASRRLDTGTEAFF
. | . | 13 | TRBJ2-7 | TRBV30 | TGTGCCTGGACTGGGCAGTCGGGGTACGAGCAGTACTTC | CAWTGQSGYEQYF
TRBD2 | . | 15 | TRBJ2-7 | TRBV7-6 | TGTGCCAGCAGCTTATGGCCGGGACTAGAGAGCGAGCAGTACTTC | CASSLWPGLESEQYF
. | once | 13 | TRBJ2-7 | TRBV30 | TGTGCCTGGAGGTGGAGAGGGGGCTACGAGCAGTACTTC | CAWRWRGGYEQYF
TRBD1 | few | 17 | TRBJ1-4 | TRBV5-4 | TGTGCCAGCAGCTTGGGGGGTCCGGGACAGCCTAATGAAAAACTGTTTTTT | CASSLGGPGQPNEKLFF
TRBD1 | . | 15 | TRBJ1-5 | TRBV2 | TGTGCCAGCACCCGACAGGGGGCCGGCAATCAGCCCCAGCATTTT | CASTRQGAGNQPQHF
TRBD2 | . | 14 | TRBJ2-7 | TRBV29-1 | TGCAGCGTTTCCAGACTAGCGGAGCGAGGGGAGCAGTACTTC | CSVSRLAERGEQYF
TRBD2 | . | 15 | TRBJ2-7 | TRBV5-1 | TGCGCCAGCAGCTCGGGACTAGCGGCCCTTCGGGAGCAGTACTTC | CASSSGLAALREQYF
TRBD2 | . | 14 | TRBJ2-7 | TRBV5-6 | TGTGCCAGCAGCTTGGTCCTAGCGGGATACGAGCAGTACTTC | CASSLVLAGYEQYF
. | once | 15 | TRBJ1-1 | TRBV5-1 | TGCGCCAGTACGGAACGCGCAGGGGTGAACACTGAAGCTTTCTTT | CASTERAGVNTEAFF
TRBD1 | once | 15 | TRBJ2-1 | TRBV5-4 | TGTGCCAGCAGCTTGTTGGGACAGGGGGACAATGAGCAGTTCTTC | CASSLLGQGDNEQFF
TRBD1 | once | 14 | TRBJ1-2 | TRBV30 | TGTGCCTGGAGTAGAGGGGGCGATATTGTTGGCTACACCTTC | CAWSRGGDIVGYTF
TRBD1 | . | 15 | TRBJ1-2 | TRBV29-1 | TGCAGCGGATCGGGACAGGGGGCTTTCGGCTATGGCTACACCTTC | CSGSGQGAFGYGYTF
. | . | 16 | TRBJ1-3 | TRBV12-5 | TGTGCTAGTGGATTTCGCGCGGCGCCGCCTGGAAACACCATATATTTT | CASGFRAAPPGNTIYF
TRBD2 | once | 16 | TRBJ2-3 | TRBV5-4 | TGTGCCAGCAGCCGGGGACTAGCGGGAGAGGCAGATACGCAGTATTTT | CASSRGLAGEADTQYF
TRBD1 | . | 15 | TRBJ2-7 | TRBV5-1 | TGCGCCAGCAGCGCGGGGACAGGGGACTTGGGGGAGCAGTACTTC | CASSAGTGDLGEQYF
. | . | 14 | TRBJ2-7 | TRBV4-1 | TGCGCCAGCAGCCAAGTGCGAGCGGGCTACGAGCAGTACTTC | CASSQVRAGYEQYF
TRBD1 | . | 15 | TRBJ2-1 | TRBV28 | TGTGCCAGCAATTCAGCCGGGACAGGCGTCAATGAGCAGTTCTTC | CASNSAGTGVNEQFF
. | . | 14 | TRBJ1-2 | TRBV29-1 | TGCAGCGTTGAAGGGCAGACTTACAACTATGGCTACACCTTC | CSVEGQTYNYGYTF
. | . | 15 | TRBJ2-5 | TRBV4-2 | TGTGCCAGCAGCCAAGATCCCAGGGGTCCTCAGACCCAGTACTTC | CASSQDPRGPQTQYF
. | . | 16 | TRBJ2-5 | TRBV11-2 | TGTGCCAGCAGCTTAGATTTGGCAGGTATACAAGAGACCCAGTACTTC | CASSLDLAGIQETQYF
. | . | 17 | TRBJ2-2 | TRBV18 | TGTGCCAGCTCACCACCACAACAGGCCAAACCTCGCGGGGAGCTGTTTTTT | CASSPPQQAKPRGELFF
. | . | 12 | TRBJ2-7 | TRBV5-1 | TGCGCCAGCAGACTAGCTCCGTACGAGCAGTACTTC | CASRLAPYEQYF
TRBD1 | few | 18 | TRBJ2-6 | TRBV29-1 | TGCAGCGTTGGTGGCTCCCCACAGGGGGCTTTTGGGGCCAACGTCCTGACTTTC | CSVGGSPQGAFGANVLTF